This TCR beta chain was identified in a study of OX40 agonist ivuxolimab in advanced cancers. At the level of the study: While on treatment, patients had intravenous ivuxolimab at 0.01 to 10 mg/kg every 2 weeks.

Profiling relied on immunoSEQ multiplex PCR, and the TCRdb table lists in-frame clones only, not all of them. The profile shows 16,000 or so clones, approximately 86% of them singletons. Germline CDR1 and CDR2: SNHLY and FYNNEI. V shed 5 bases, J shed 0 bases, and the junction held 5 bases outside the gene matches. This CDR3 comprises 16 residues. The clonotype originates from an adult with an advanced solid tumor such as melanoma, head and neck, liver or kidney cancer. The sequences come from CD4+ or CD8+ T cells sorted from blood, collected in a trial of the OX40 agonist ivuxolimab. The J gene is TRBJ1-4, the V gene TRBV2; 8 nucleotides match TRBD1. CDR3 region: CASSRDRPATNEKLFF. Written as DNA, the CDR3 is TGTGCCAGCAGTAGGGACAGGCCTGCAACTAATGAAAAACTGTTTTTT.